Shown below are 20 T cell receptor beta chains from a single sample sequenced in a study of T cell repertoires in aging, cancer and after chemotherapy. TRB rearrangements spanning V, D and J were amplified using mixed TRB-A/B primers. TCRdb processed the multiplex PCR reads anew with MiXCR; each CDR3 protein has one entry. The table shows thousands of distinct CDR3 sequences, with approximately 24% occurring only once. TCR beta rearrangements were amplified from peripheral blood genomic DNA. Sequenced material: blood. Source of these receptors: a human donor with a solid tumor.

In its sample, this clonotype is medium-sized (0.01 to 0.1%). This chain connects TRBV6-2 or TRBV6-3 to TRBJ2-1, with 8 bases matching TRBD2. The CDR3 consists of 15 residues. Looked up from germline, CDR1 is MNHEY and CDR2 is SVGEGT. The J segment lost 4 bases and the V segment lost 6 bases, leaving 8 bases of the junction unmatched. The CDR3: CASRPLAALYNEQFF. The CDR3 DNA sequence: TGTGCCAGCAGGCCACTAGCGGCCTTATACAATGAGCAGTTCTTC.

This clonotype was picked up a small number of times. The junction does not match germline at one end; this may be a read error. The CDR3 DNA follows: TGTGCCAGCAGCCAAGAAGGGTCGACAGGGTTGGATTCACCCCTCCACTTT. This codes for CASSQEGSTGLDSPLHF. The V and J genes are TRBV4-3 and TRBJ1-6; 7 bases are shared with TRBD1. The CDR3 is 17 residues long. Germline V gene sequence: CDR1 LGHNA, CDR2 YSLEER.

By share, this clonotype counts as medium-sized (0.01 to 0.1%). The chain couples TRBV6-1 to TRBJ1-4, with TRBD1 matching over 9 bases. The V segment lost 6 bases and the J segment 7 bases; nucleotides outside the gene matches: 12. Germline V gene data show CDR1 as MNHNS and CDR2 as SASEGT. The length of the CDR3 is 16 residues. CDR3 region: CASRTDRGSNREKLFF. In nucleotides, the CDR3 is TGTGCCAGCAGAACGGACAGGGGAAGCAACCGTGAAAAACTGTTTTTT.

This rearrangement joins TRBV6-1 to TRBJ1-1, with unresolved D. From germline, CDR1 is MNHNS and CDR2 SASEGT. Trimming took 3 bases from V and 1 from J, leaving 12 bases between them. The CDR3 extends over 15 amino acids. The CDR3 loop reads CASSESGFENTEAFF. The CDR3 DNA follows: TGTGCCAGCAGTGAGTCCGGATTCGAGAACACTGAAGCTTTCTTT.

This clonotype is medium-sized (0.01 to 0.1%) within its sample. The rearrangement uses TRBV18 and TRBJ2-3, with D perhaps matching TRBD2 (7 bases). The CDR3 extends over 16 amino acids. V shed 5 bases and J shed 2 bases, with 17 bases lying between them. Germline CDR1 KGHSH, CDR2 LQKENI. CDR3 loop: CASSLLRGPNTDTQYF. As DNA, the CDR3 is TGTGCCAGCTCATTATTGCGGGGGCCGAACACAGATACGCAGTATTTT.

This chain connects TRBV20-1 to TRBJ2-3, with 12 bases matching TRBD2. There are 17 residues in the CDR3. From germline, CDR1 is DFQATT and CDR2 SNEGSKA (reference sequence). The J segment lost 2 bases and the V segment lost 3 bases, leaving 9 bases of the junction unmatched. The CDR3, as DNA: TGCAGTGCTAGGGGTGAACTAGCGGGGGGAAACACAGATACGCAGTATTTT. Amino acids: CSARGELAGGNTDTQYF.

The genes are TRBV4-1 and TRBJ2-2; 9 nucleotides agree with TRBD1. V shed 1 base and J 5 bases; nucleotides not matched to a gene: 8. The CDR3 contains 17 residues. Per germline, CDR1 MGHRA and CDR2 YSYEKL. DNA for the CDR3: TGCGCCAGCAGCCAAGTTATGGGGACAGGGAGGACCGGGGAGCTGTTTTTT. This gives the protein CASSQVMGTGRTGELFF.

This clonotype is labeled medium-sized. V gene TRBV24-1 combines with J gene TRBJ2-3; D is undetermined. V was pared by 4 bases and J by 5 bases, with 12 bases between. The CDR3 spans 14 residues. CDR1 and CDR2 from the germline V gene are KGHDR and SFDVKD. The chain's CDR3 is CATSDTQRRDTQYF. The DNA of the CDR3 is TGTGCCACCAGTGACACTCAACGGAGAGATACGCAGTATTTT.

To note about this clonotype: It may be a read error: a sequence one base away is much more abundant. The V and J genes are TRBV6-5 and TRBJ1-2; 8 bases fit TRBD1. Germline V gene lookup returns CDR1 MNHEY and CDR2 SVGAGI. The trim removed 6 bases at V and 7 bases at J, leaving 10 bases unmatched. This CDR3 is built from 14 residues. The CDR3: CASSGQGLRGGYTF. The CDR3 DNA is TGTGCCAGCAGCGGACAGGGACTGCGGGGTGGCTACACCTTC.

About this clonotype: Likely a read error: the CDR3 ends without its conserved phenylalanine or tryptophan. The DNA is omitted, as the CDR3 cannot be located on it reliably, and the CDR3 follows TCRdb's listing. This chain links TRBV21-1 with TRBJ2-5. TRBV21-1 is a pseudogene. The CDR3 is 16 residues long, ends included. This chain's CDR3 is CASSKVVRQVIYEQYS.

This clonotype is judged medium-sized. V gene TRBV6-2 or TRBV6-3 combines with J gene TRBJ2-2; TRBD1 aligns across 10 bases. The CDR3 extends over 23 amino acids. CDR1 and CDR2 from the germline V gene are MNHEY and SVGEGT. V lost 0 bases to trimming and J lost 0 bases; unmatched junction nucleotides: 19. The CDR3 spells CASSYSIPQRSGTGVTNTGELFF. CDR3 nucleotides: TGTGCCAGCAGTTACTCGATACCCCAGAGATCCGGGACAGGGGTAACGAACACCGGGGAGCTGTTTTTT.

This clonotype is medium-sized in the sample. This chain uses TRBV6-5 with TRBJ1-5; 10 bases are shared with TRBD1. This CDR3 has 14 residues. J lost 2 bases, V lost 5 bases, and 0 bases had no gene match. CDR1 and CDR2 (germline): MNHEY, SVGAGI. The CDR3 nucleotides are TGTGCCAGCAGTGGGACAGGGGGCAATCAGCCCCAGCATTTT. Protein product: CASSGTGGNQPQHF.

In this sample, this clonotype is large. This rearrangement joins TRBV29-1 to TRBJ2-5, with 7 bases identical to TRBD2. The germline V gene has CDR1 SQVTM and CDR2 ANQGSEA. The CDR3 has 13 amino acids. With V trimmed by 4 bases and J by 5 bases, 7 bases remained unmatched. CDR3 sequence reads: CSVGAWGGETQYF. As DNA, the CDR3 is TGCAGCGTTGGGGCTTGGGGAGGGGAGACCCAGTACTTC.

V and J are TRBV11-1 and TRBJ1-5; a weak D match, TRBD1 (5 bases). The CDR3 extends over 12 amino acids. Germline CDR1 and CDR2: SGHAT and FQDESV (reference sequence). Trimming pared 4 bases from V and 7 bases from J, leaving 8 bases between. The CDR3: CASSSGGQPQHF. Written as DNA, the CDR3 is TGTGCCAGCAGCTCCGGGGGGCAGCCCCAGCATTTT. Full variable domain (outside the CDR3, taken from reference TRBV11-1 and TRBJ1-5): EAEVAQSPRYKITEKSQAVAFWCDPISGHATLYWYRQILGQGPELLVQFQDESVVDDSQLPKDRFSAERLKGVDSTLKIQPAELGDSAMYLCASSSGGQPQHFGDGTRLSIL.

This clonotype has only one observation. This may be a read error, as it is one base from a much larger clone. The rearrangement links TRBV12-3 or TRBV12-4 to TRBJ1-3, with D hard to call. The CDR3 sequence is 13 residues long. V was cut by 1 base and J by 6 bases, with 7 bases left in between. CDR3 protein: CASSLVSENTIYF. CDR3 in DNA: TGTGCCAGCAGTTTAGTCTCAGAAAACACCATATATTTT.

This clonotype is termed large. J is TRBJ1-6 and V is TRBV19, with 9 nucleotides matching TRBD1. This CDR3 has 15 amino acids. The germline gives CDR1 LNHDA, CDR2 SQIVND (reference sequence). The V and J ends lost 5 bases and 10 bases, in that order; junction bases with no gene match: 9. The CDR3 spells CASSPQGQGGSPLHF. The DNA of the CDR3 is TGTGCCAGTAGTCCTCAGGGACAGGGCGGCTCACCCCTCCACTTT.

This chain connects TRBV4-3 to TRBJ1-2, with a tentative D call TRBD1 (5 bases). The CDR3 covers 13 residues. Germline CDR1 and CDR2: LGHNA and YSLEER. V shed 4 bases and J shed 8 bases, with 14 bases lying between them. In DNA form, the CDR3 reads TGCGCCAGCAGCCCAGGGTTTGAGGGCGGCTACACCTTC. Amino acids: CASSPGFEGGYTF.

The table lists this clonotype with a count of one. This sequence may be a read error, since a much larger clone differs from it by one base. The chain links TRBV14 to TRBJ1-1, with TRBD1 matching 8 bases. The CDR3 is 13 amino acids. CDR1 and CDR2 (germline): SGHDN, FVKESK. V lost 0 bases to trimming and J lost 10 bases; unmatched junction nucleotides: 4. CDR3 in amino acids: CASSQDDRGVAFF. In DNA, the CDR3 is TGTGCCAGCAGCCAAGACGACAGGGGAGTAGCTTTCTTT.

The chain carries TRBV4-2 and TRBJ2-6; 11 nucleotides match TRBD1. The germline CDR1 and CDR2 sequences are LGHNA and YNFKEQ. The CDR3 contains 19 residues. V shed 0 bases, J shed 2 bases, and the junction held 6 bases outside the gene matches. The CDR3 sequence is CASSQDGTGGRAGANVLTF. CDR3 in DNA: TGTGCCAGCAGCCAAGATGGGACAGGGGGTCGAGCTGGGGCCAACGTCCTGACTTTC.

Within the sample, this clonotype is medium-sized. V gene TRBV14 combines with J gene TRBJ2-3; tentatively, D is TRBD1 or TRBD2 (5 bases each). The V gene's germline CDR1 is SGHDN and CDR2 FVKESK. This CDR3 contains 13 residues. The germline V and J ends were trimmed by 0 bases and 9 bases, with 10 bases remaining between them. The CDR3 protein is CASSQDPGRTQYF. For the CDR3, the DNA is TGTGCCAGCAGCCAAGATCCGGGACGGACGCAGTATTTT.